The entry below describes one T cell receptor (beta chain). The antigen is undetermined. These data are taken from a study of beta chain features in type 1 diabetes. Every isolated RNA sample was fully reverse transcribed, so sequencing captured expressed TCRB transcripts. TCRdb's copy holds only in-frame clones and misses some; the assay was immunoSEQ multiplex PCR. This table has 40,000 to 45,000 clones, approximately 70% appearing once. Findings of the study overall: Naive, central memory and Treg TCRB repertoires seemed to resemble each other more closely in patients than they did in healthy donors. All four CD4+ subsets from Type 1 diabetes patients carried moderately but significantly shorter TCRB CDR3s.

Germline V CDR1 and CDR2: MNHEY, SVGAGI. This CDR3 has 13 amino acids. Between the trimmed V and J ends, which lost 5 bases and 6 bases, there was a span of 11 bases. The chain carries TRBV6-5 and TRBJ2-1; TRBD1 might be the D (5 bases). Material for sequencing was Tregs from blood. The source is a woman between 18 and 30 years old with type 1 diabetes. This chain's CDR3 is CASSILTGNEQFF. CDR3 nucleotides: TGTGCCAGCAGTATCTTAACAGGCAATGAGCAGTTCTTC.